This TCR beta chain was observed in a study of breast tumors, draining lymph nodes, adjacent tissues. The CDR3 totals 17 residues. Trimming took 6 bases from V and 0 from J; bases not matched to a gene: 4. Per germline, CDR1 ENHRY and CDR2 SYGVKD. Each CDR3 protein is one row after TCRdb ran MiXCR on the multiplex PCR reads. The repertoire has approximately 37,000 distinct CDR3 sequences, roughly 36% of them found once; the top ten carry approximately 10%. The sample consisted of breast tumor tissue. V usage is TRBV10-3 and J usage is TRBJ2-1; 14 bases are a match to TRBD2. The clonotype was recovered from a female donor with breast cancer. Some clones in this sample may be carry-over from other donors' samples. CDR3 coding DNA: TGTGCCATCAGGGATGGGACTAGCGGGAGCTCCTACAATGAGCAGTTCTTC. Translating it yields CAIRDGTSGSSYNEQFF.